One sample yielded the 25 T cell receptor beta chains listed below, sequenced in a study of T cells in tumors after PD-1 blockade. Assay: immunoSEQ multiplex PCR; the TCRdb copy retains only in-frame clones and omits some. The data contain roughly 50,000 clones, roughly 80% of them singletons. The material was PBMCs, obtained before anti-PD-1 treatment. Every receptor here comes from a human donor with basal cell carcinoma.

This clone has more than one count but fewer than ten. The chain couples TRBV7-9 to TRBJ2-7; TRBD1 matches at 8 bases. Trimming cost V 8 bases and J 6 bases; bases outside gene matches: 6. The CDR3 totals 12 residues. Germline lookup yields CDR1 SEHNR and CDR2 FQNEAQ (reference sequence). The CDR3 loop is CASWPGGGEQYF. The CDR3 coding sequence is TGTGCCAGCTGGCCAGGGGGCGGCGAGCAGTACTTC.

The chain combines TRBV2 with TRBJ1-2; D is perhaps TRBD1 (6 bases). V lost 3 bases, J lost 8 bases, and 16 bases lay in between. Germline CDR1 SNHLY, CDR2 FYNNEI. The CDR3 consists of 14 residues. CDR3 nucleotides: TGTGCCAGCAGTGACTGGAGTGGGGGCGGGGGCTACACCTTC. This gives the protein CASSDWSGGGGYTF.

The chain links TRBV29-1 to TRBJ1-1; possible D gene TRBD1, 5 bases. Germline V gene sequence: CDR1 SQVTM, CDR2 ANQGSEA. CDR3 length equals 14 residues. Trimming stripped 3 bases from V and 1 base from J, with 12 bases between. The CDR3 protein is CSVDKGLANTEAFF. The CDR3 nucleotides are TGCAGCGTTGATAAGGGGCTGGCGAACACTGAAGCTTTCTTT. Looking up the rest from reference TRBV29-1 and TRBJ1-1 gives the full variable domain: SAVISQKPSRDICQRGTSLTIQCQVDSQVTMMFWYRQQPGQSLTLIATANQGSEATYESGFVIDKFPISRPNLTFSTLTVSNMSPEDSSIYLCSVDKGLANTEAFFGQGTRLTVV.

J is TRBJ1-3 and V is TRBV30; no reliable D call. This CDR3 has 12 residues. Germline loops: CDR1 GTSNPN, CDR2 SVGIG (reference sequence). Trimming left V 7 bases short and J 4 bases short, with 11 bases between. CDR3 sequence: CASTAYGNTIYF. For the CDR3, the DNA is TGTGCCTCCACGGCGTACGGAAACACCATATATTTT.

With respect to this clone: At one end the junction does not follow the germline gene, possibly because of a read error. Additional DNA sequences in this sample encode the identical CDR3. The chain has TRBV15 and TRBJ2-7; possible D gene TRBD1, 6 bases. The CDR3 spans 15 residues. Germline lookup yields CDR1 LNHNV and CDR2 YYDKDF (reference sequence). The CDR3 nucleotides are TGCGCCACCAGCAGAGAGGAGGAGACAGGCTACGAGCAGTACTTC. Amino acids: CATSREEETGYEQYF.

The chain couples TRBV6-5 to TRBJ1-3, with no clear D. V was clipped by 2 bases and J by 4 bases, with 15 bases between them. From germline, CDR1 is MNHEY and CDR2 SVGAGI. The CDR3 spans 16 residues. CDR3 sequence: CASSYLGPERGNTIYF. The CDR3 DNA sequence: TGTGCCAGCAGTTACCTGGGCCCAGAGAGGGGAAACACCATATATTTT.

The rearrangement uses TRBV14 and TRBJ1-3, with D uncertain. The CDR3 sequence is 17 residues long. Germline CDR1 and CDR2: SGHDN and FVKESK. V dropped 5 bases and J dropped 0 bases, with 17 bases sitting between them. CDR3 bases: TGTGCCAGCAGCGGACGTAGGCGGACGCCCTCTGGAAACACCATATATTTT. This sequence encodes CASSGRRRTPSGNTIYF.

The genes are TRBV19 and TRBJ1-2; 7 positions agree with TRBD1. With 3 bases clipped from V and 4 bases from J, the junction kept 8 bases outside the gene matches. The CDR3 is 15 amino acids. Germline CDR1 reads LNHDA; CDR2 reads SQIVND (reference sequence). The CDR3 region has the DNA TGTGCCAGTAGTATGTCCCGGACAGGAGGCTATGGCTACACCTTC. Amino acid sequence: CASSMSRTGGYGYTF.

J is TRBJ1-2 and V is TRBV4-1; TRBD1 matches 12 bases. This CDR3 spans 15 amino acids. J gave up 7 bases and V 4 bases, and 7 bases lay outside the gene matches. Germline CDR1 is MGHRA and CDR2 is YSYEKL. The CDR3 is CASSPRDRGQSGYTF. The CDR3 bases are TGCGCCAGCAGCCCAAGGGACAGGGGGCAAAGTGGCTACACCTTC.

This rearrangement joins TRBV18 to TRBJ1-2; 7 bases line up with TRBD1. V was clipped by 0 bases and J by 6 bases; unmatched bases: 4. This CDR3 contains 14 residues. Germline V CDR1 and CDR2: KGHSH, LQKENI. The DNA for the CDR3 is TGTGCCAGCTCACCACCGGCAGGGGGGAATGGCTACACCTTC. Its translation is CASSPPAGGNGYTF.

The rearrangement joins TRBV18 to TRBJ1-2, with 8 positions matching TRBD1. The CDR3 is 13 amino acids. The V gene end was trimmed by 8 bases and the J gene end by 4 bases; junction bases not matched to a gene: 6. The germline CDR1 and CDR2 sequences are KGHSH and LQKENI. CDR3: CASRSGTGYGYTF. The CDR3 nucleotides read TGTGCCAGCCGCTCGGGGACAGGCTATGGCTACACCTTC.

This clone has only a few counts. V gene TRBV24-1 combines with J gene TRBJ2-7; perhaps TRBD1 as D (5 bases). CDR3 length: 17 residues. Germline CDR1 KGHDR, CDR2 SFDVKD. V gave up 4 bases and J gave up 6 bases, with 24 bases separating them. CDR3 nucleotide sequence: TGTGCCACCAGTGACCTCAAGTGGGTCAGGGTAGTGAGCGAGCAGTACTTC. Translated: CATSDLKWVRVVSEQYF.

J is TRBJ2-7 and V is TRBV14; the D is unclear. This CDR3 is built from 14 residues. The germline CDR1 and CDR2 sequences are SGHDN and FVKESK. V was cut by 5 bases and J by 0 bases, with 11 bases left in between. The CDR3 region has the DNA TGTGCCAGCAGCGACCGAAGGATCTCCTACGAGCAGTACTTC. As protein: CASSDRRISYEQYF.

This clone has only one observation. The CDR3: CASSEQTGKNSPLHF. The CDR3 bases are TGTGCCAGCAGCGAACAGACAGGGAAAAATTCACCCCTCCACTTT. The chain recombines TRBV4-2 with TRBJ1-6; TRBD1 matches at 7 bases. In germline, CDR1 is LGHNA, CDR2 YNFKEQ. The CDR3 covers 15 residues. The V gene end was trimmed by 5 bases and the J gene end by 7 bases; junction bases not matched to a gene: 8.

The chain links TRBV27 to TRBJ1-4, with no clear D. Germline V gene sequence: CDR1 MNHEY, CDR2 SMNVEV (reference sequence). The ends were cut back, 3 bases at V and 5 bases at J, with 16 bases in the middle. CDR3 length equals 16 residues. The CDR3: CASSFSYGRNNEKLFF. CDR3 nucleotide sequence: TGTGCCAGCAGTTTTTCCTACGGGAGGAACAATGAAAAACTGTTTTTT. The full variable domain, with the rest looked up from reference TRBV27 and TRBJ1-4, is EAQVTQNPRYLITVTGKKLTVTCSQNMNHEYMSWYRQDPGLGLRQIYYSMNVEVTDKGDVPEGYKVSRKEKRNFPLILESPSPNQTSLYFCASSFSYGRNNEKLFFGSGTQLSVL.

V usage is TRBV13 and J usage is TRBJ2-5; no definite D call. The V gene lost 2 bases and the J gene lost 5 bases, with 15 bases spanning the gap. The CDR3 length is 15 residues. The germline CDR1 and CDR2 sequences are PRHDT and FYEKMQ (reference sequence). The CDR3, as DNA: TGTGCCAGCAGCTTATGGCGGCTGAAGGAGGAGACCCAGTACTTC. Translating it yields CASSLWRLKEETQYF. The entire variable domain, with the rest obtained from reference TRBV13 and TRBJ2-5, is as follows: AAGVIQSPRHLIKEKRETATLKCYPIPRHDTVYWYQQGPGQDPQFLISFYEKMQSDKGSIPDRFSAQQFSDYHSELNMSSLELGDSALYFCASSLWRLKEETQYFGPGTRLLVL.

The chain has TRBV30 and TRBJ2-6; D is undetermined. Germline V gene lookup returns CDR1 GTSNPN and CDR2 SVGIG (reference sequence). The CDR3 sequence is 16 residues long. V was cut by 4 bases and J by 0 bases, with 13 bases left in between. Written as DNA, the CDR3 is TGTGCCTGGACCCCCCGGCGAGGCTCTGGGGCCAACGTCCTGACTTTC. This encodes CAWTPRRGSGANVLTF.

The chain carries TRBV6-1 and TRBJ1-2; 7 nucleotides line up with TRBD1. J gave up 2 bases and V 2 bases, and 8 bases lay outside the gene matches. The CDR3 runs to 16 residues. Germline CDR1 is MNHNS and CDR2 is SASEGT. The CDR3 loop is CASSEFVSGQNYGYTF. Written as DNA, the CDR3 is TGTGCCAGCAGTGAATTTGTGTCGGGACAGAACTATGGCTACACCTTC.

Only one count was recorded for this clone. The chain joins TRBV28 to TRBJ1-2, with no clear D. CDR1 MDHEN and CDR2 SYDVKM come from the germline V gene. The CDR3 runs 11 residues. The ends were cut back, 1 base at V and 7 bases at J, with 4 bases in the middle. The CDR3 reads CASSLFGGYTF. CDR3 sequence (DNA): TGTGCCAGCAGTTTATTCGGTGGCTACACCTTC.

This clone was counted once. The rearrangement uses TRBV30 and TRBJ1-6; TRBD1 agrees at 12 bases. The CDR3 sequence is 18 residues long. Trimming removed 2 bases from V and 8 bases from J; junction bases left unmatched: 13. Germline V gene lookup returns CDR1 GTSNPN and CDR2 SVGIG (reference sequence). The CDR3 DNA is TGTGCCTGGAGTTTTTTGGGACAGGGGGCTGATGTGGATTCACCCCTCCACTTT. Protein: CAWSFLGQGADVDSPLHF.

The chain recombines TRBV5-1 with TRBJ2-3, with D possibly being TRBD1 or TRBD2 (5 bases each). V lost 0 bases, J lost 0 bases, and 8 bases lay in between. This CDR3 is built from 15 residues. Germline CDR1 is SGHRS and CDR2 is YFSETQ. The CDR3 sequence: CASSLGDGSTDTQYF. The CDR3 nucleotides read TGCGCCAGCAGCTTGGGGGACGGTAGCACAGATACGCAGTATTTT.

J is TRBJ2-2 and V is TRBV19, with D possibly matching TRBD1 (5 bases). Deletions cut 5 bases from V and 0 bases from J, with 22 bases between. Germline CDR1 is LNHDA and CDR2 is SQIVND (reference sequence). This CDR3 spans 19 amino acids. CDR3 coding DNA: TGTGCCAGTAGTCTTAGGGGTCGGGCCGGCTTCCCGAACACCGGGGAGCTGTTTTTT. Translation gives CASSLRGRAGFPNTGELFF.

The chain recombines TRBV30 with TRBJ1-2; D remains ambiguous. CDR1 GTSNPN and CDR2 SVGIG come from the germline V gene (reference sequence). CDR3 length: 12 residues. Trimming left V 4 bases short and J 7 bases short, with 13 bases between. The DNA for the CDR3 is TGTGCCTGGACCCGGTTGATAGGTGGCTACACCTTC. Translating it yields CAWTRLIGGYTF.

The chain couples TRBV5-4 to TRBJ1-1; TRBD1 might be the D (6 bases). CDR1 SGHNT and CDR2 YYREEE come from the germline V gene (reference sequence). CDR3 length equals 16 residues. Trimming left V 2 bases short and J 5 bases short, with 19 bases between. The CDR3 loop is CASSLRKDSGDTEAFF. CDR3 DNA: TGTGCCAGCAGCTTAAGAAAGGACAGCGGTGATACTGAAGCTTTCTTT.

The rearrangement joins TRBV2 to TRBJ2-5; D gene unclear. The V gene's germline CDR1 is SNHLY and CDR2 FYNNEI. This CDR3 comprises 12 residues. Between the trimmed V and J ends, which lost 4 bases and 2 bases, there was a span of 5 bases. The CDR3 sequence is CASSVDQETQYF. CDR3 in DNA: TGTGCCAGCAGTGTAGATCAAGAGACCCAGTACTTC. The variable domain in full, with the rest retrieved from reference TRBV2 and TRBJ2-5, is EPEVTQTPSHQVTQMGQEVILRCVPISNHLYFYWYRQILGQKVEFLVSFYNNEISEKSEIFDDQFSVERPDGSNFTLKIRSTKLEDSAMYFCASSVDQETQYFGPGTRLLVL.